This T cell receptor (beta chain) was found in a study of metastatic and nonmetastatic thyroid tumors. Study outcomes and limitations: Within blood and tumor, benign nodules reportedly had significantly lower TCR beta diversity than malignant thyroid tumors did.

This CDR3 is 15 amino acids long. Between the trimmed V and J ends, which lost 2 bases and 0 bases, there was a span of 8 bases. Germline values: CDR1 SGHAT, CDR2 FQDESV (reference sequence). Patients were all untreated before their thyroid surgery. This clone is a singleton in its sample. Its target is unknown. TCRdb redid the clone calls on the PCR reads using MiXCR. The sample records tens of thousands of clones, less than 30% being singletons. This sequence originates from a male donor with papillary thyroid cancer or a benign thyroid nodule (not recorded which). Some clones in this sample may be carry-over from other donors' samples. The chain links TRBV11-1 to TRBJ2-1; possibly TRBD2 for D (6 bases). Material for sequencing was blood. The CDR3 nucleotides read TGTGCCAGCAGCTTATACGGGGGCTCCTACAATGAGCAGTTCTTC. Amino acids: CASSLYGGSYNEQFF.